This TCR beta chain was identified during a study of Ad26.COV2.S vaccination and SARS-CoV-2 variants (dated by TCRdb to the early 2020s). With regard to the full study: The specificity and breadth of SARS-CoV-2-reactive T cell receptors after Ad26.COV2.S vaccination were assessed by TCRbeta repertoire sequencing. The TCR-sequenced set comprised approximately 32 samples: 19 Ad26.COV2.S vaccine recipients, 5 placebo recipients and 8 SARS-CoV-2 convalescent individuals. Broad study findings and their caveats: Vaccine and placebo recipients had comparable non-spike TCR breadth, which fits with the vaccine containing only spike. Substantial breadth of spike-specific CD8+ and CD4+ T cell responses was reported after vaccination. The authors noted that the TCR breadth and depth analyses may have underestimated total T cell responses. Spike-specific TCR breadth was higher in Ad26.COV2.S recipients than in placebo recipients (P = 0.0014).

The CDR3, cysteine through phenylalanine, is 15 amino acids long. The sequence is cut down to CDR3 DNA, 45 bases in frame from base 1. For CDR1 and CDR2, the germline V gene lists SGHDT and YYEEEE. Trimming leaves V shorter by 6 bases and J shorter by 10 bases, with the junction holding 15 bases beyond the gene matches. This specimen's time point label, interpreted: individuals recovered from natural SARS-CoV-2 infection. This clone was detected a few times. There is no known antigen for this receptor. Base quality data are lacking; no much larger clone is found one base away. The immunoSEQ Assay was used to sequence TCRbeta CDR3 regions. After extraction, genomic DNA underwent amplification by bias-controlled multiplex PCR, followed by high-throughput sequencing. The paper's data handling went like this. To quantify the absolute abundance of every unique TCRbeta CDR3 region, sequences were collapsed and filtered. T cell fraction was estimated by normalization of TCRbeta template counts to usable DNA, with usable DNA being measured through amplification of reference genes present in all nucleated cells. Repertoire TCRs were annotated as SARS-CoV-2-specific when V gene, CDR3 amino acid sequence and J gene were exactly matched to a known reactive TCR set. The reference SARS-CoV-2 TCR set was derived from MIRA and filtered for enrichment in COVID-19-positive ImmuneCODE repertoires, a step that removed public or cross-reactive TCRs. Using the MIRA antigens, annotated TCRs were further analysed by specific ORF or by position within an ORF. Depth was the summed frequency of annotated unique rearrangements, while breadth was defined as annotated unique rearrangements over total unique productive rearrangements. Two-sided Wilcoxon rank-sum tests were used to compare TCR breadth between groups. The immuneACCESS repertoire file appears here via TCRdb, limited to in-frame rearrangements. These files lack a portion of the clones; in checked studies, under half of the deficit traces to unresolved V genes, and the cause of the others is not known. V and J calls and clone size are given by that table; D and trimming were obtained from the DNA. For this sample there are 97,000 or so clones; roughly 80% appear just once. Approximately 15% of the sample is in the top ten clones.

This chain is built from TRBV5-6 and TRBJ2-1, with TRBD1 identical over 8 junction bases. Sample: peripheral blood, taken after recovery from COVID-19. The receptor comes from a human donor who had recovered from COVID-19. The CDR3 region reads CASTHRGQGAREQFF. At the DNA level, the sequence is TGTGCCAGCACCCACCGTGGGCAGGGGGCACGAGAGCAGTTCTTC.